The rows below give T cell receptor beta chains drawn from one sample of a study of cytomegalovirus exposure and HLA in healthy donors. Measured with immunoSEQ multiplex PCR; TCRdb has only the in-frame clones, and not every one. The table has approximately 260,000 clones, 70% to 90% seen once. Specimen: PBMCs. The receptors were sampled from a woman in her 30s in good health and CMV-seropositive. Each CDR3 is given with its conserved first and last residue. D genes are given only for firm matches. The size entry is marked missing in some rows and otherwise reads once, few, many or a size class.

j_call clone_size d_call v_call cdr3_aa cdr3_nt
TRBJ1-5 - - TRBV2 CASSEVLGAGQPQHF TGTGCCAGCAGTGAAGTGTTAGGGGCCGGGCAGCCCCAGCATTTT
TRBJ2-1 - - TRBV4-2 CASSRRALDDNEQFF TGTGCCAGCAGCCGACGCGCACTAGATGACAATGAGCAGTTCTTC
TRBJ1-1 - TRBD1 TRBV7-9 CASSPDRALKNTEAFF TGTGCCAGCAGCCCGGACAGGGCCCTCAAGAACACTGAAGCTTTCTTT
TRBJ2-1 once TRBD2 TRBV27 CASTGLAIYNEQFF TGTGCCAGCACGGGACTAGCGATCTACAATGAGCAGTTCTTC
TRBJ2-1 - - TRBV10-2 CASSGTVEQFF TGCGCCAGCAGTGGGACAGTTGAGCAGTTCTTC
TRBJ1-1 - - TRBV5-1 CASSWGGENTEAFF TGCGCCAGCAGCTGGGGGGGGGAGAACACTGAAGCTTTCTTT
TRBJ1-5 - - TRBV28 CATQWSGNQPQHF TGTGCCACCCAGTGGTCGGGAAATCAGCCCCAGCATTTT
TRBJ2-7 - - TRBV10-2 CASSEFSGRGVNEQYF TGCGCCAGCAGTGAGTTCTCGGGCAGGGGAGTTAACGAGCAGTACTTC
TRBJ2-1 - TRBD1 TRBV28 CASSLPGDRAYNEQFF TGTGCCAGCAGTCTACCTGGGGACAGAGCCTACAATGAGCAGTTCTTC
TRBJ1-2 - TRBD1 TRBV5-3 CARSRGQQGGYTF TGTGCCAGAAGCAGGGGACAGCAGGGGGGCTACACCTTC
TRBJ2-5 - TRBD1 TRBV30 CAWSGPGGQETQYF TGTGCCTGGAGTGGGCCAGGGGGCCAAGAGACCCAGTACTTC
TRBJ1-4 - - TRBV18 CASSRNQGSEKLFF TGTGCCAGCTCACGAAATCAGGGGTCGGAAAAACTGTTTTTT
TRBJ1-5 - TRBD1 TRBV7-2 CASSTYRGLSNQPQHF TGTGCCAGCAGCACTTACAGGGGTCTAAGCAATCAGCCCCAGCATTTT
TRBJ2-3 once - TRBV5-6 CASERGTDTQYF TGTGCCAGCGAGCGGGGCACAGATACGCAGTATTTT
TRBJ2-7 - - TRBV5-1 CASSLLQQGYEQYF TGCGCCAGCAGCCTACTTCAACAGGGTTACGAGCAGTACTTC
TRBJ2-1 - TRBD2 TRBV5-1 CASSPEGTSGKVVNEQFF TGCGCCAGCAGCCCCGAGGGCACTAGCGGGAAAGTGGTTAATGAGCAGTTCTTC
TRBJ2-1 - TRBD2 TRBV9 CASSVGLAGVNSYNEQFF TGTGCCAGCAGCGTAGGACTAGCGGGAGTAAACTCCTACAATGAGCAGTTCTTC
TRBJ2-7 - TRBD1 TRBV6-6 CAIGTAYEQYF TGTGCCATTGGGACAGCTTACGAGCAGTACTTC
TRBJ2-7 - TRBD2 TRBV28 CASSRPGTSGSSYEQYF TGTGCCAGCAGCCGTCCCGGGACTAGCGGGAGCTCCTACGAGCAGTACTTC
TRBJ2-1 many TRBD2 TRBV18 CARPTSDLNNEQFF TGTGCCAGACCGACTAGCGACCTAAACAATGAGCAGTTCTTC
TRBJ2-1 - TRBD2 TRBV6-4 CASSGMSGKGEQFF TGTGCCAGCAGTGGCATGAGCGGGAAAGGTGAGCAGTTCTTC
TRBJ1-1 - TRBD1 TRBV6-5 CASRPTGGWNTEAFF TGTGCCAGCAGACCCACAGGGGGATGGAACACTGAAGCTTTCTTT
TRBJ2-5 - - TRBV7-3 CASSEAKGETQYF TGTGCCAGCAGCGAGGCGAAAGGAGAGACCCAGTACTTC
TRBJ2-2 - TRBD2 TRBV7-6 CASSSIGRDFRPSHTGELFF TGTGCCAGCAGCTCAATAGGGAGGGACTTTCGACCTTCACACACCGGGGAGCTGTTTTTT
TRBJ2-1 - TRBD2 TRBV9 CASSVGGGGTSEYNEQFF TGTGCCAGCAGCGTAGGGGGTGGGGGTACTAGCGAATACAATGAGCAGTTCTTC
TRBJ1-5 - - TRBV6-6 CASSLGGGQPQHF TGTGCCAGCAGTTTGGGGGGAGGCCAGCCCCAGCATTTT
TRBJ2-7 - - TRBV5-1 CASRPSIAYKQTYEQYF TGCGCCAGCAGACCCTCAATAGCGTACAAACAGACCTACGAGCAGTACTTC
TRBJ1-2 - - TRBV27 CASLDSYYGYTF TGTGCCAGCCTGGACAGCTACTATGGCTACACCTTC
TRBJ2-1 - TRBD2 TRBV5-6 CASSPASGRINEQFF TGTGCCAGCAGCCCTGCTAGCGGGAGGATCAATGAGCAGTTCTTC
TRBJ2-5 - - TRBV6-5 CASSYNLEQETQYF TGTGCCAGCAGTTACAACCTAGAACAAGAGACCCAGTACTTC
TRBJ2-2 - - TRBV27 CASSLGERQTNTGELFF TGTGCCAGCAGTTTAGGAGAGAGGCAGACGAACACCGGGGAGCTGTTTTTT
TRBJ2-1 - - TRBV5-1 CASSLATSGNEQFF TGCGCCAGCAGCTTGGCTACCTCAGGGAATGAGCAGTTCTTC
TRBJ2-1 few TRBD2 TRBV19 CASNRRGGRGSNEQFF TGTGCCAGTAACCGCCGGGGCGGGAGAGGGAGTAATGAGCAGTTCTTC
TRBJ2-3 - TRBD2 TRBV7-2 CASSQTSGRATDTQYF TGTGCCAGCAGCCAGACTAGCGGGAGGGCCACAGATACGCAGTATTTT
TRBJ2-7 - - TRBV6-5 CASSYRSREQYF TGTGCCAGCAGTTATCGGTCCCGGGAGCAGTACTTC
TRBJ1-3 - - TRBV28 CASSNGLSWGNTIYF TGTGCCAGCAGTAACGGACTGTCCTGGGGAAACACCATATATTTT
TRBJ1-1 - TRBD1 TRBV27 CASIYGDRDGNVNTEAFF TGTGCCAGCATCTATGGGGACAGGGACGGGAACGTGAACACTGAAGCTTTCTTT
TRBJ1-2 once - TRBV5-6 CASSLVVYQGSNYGYTF TGTGCCAGCAGCTTGGTAGTATATCAGGGCTCTAACTATGGCTACACCTTC
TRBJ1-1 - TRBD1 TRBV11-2 CASSPKEGAPNTEAFF TGTGCCAGCAGCCCAAAGGAGGGGGCGCCGAACACTGAAGCTTTCTTT
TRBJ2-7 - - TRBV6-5 CASSYQGTEQYF TGTGCCAGCAGTTACCAGGGCACCGAGCAGTACTTC
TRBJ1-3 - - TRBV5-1 CASSPGPASGNTIYF TGCGCCAGCAGCCCCGGTCCCGCCTCTGGAAACACCATATATTTT
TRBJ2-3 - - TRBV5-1 CASSFNGGEDTQYF TGCGCCAGCAGCTTCAACGGGGGAGAAGATACGCAGTATTTT
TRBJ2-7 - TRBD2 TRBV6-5 CASSYSGLAGGGEQYF TGTGCCAGCAGTTACTCGGGACTAGCGGGAGGAGGGGAGCAGTACTTC
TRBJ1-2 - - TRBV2 CASSLRGPYGYTF TGTGCCAGCAGCCTCAGGGGTCCCTATGGCTACACCTTC
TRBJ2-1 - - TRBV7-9 CASSLSEAAEQFF TGTGCCAGCAGCTTATCGGAGGCTGCCGAGCAGTTCTTC
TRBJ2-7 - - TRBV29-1 CSVEVEAIPAYEQYF TGCAGCGTTGAAGTGGAGGCAATACCCGCCTACGAGCAGTACTTC
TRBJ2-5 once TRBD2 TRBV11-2 CASSLGLAQIPSVETQYF TGTGCCAGCAGCTTAGGACTAGCGCAAATCCCGTCTGTAGAGACCCAGTACTTC
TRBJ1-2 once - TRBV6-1 CASRTVGRGGYGYTF TGTGCCAGCAGAACTGTAGGGAGGGGCGGTTATGGCTACACCTTC
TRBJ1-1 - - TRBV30 CAWSILRNTEAFF TGTGCCTGGAGTATACTAAGGAACACTGAAGCTTTCTTT
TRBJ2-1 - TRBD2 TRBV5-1 CASSLSGQTGLAGHNEQFF TGCGCCAGCAGCTTGTCCGGACAGACCGGACTAGCGGGGCACAATGAGCAGTTCTTC
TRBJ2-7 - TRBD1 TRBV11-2 CASSLGGTEINVQYF TGTGCCAGCAGCTTAGGTGGGACAGAGATTAATGTGCAGTACTTC
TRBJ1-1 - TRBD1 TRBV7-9 CASSSGQGVTEAFF TGTGCCAGCAGCTCTGGACAGGGGGTCACTGAAGCTTTCTTT
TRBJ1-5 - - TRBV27 CASRQRLNSNQPQHF TGTGCCAGTAGACAGAGACTTAATAGCAATCAGCCCCAGCATTTT
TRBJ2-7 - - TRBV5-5 CASSPGLGDYEQYF TGTGCCAGCAGCCCCGGGTTGGGAGATTACGAGCAGTACTTC